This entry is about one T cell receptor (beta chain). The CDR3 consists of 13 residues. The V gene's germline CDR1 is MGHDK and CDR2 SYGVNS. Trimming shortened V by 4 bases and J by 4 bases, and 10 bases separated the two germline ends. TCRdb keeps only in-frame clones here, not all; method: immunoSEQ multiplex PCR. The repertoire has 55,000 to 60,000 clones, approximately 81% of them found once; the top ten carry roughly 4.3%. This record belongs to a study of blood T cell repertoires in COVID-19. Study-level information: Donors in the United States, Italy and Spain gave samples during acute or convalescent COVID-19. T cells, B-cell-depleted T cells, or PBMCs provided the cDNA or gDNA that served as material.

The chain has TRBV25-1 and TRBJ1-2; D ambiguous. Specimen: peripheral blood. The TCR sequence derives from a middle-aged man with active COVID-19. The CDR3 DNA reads TGTGCCAGCAGTGGAGGCGGAATCTATGGCTACACCTTC. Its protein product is CASSGGGIYGYTF.